The 24 T cell receptor beta chains in this list originate from one sample, sequenced in a study of regulatory T cells in long-lasting Graves disease. The time point is: persistent/refractory GD, antithyroid drugs over 5 years with positive TRAb. The authors made the TCR library using RNA they extracted from PBMCs. The TCR beta library used iRepertoire HTBI primers with Arm-PCR amplification of CDR3. TCRdb reprocessed the multiplex PCR reads with MiXCR, giving one entry per CDR3 protein. The sample has about 300,000 distinct CDR3 sequences; 20% to 25% are singletons. Material: peripheral blood mononuclear cells (PBMCs), obtained when the disease was refractory, from a patient treated with antithyroid drugs. The origin of the receptors is a female donor with Graves disease.

This clonotype was detected only a few times. This chain connects TRBV29-1 to TRBJ2-7; tentatively, D is TRBD2 (6 bases). The germline V and J ends were trimmed by 0 bases and 0 bases, with 12 bases remaining between them. The germline V gene encodes CDR1 SQVTM and CDR2 ANQGSEA. The CDR3 loop spans 15 amino acids. CDR3: CSVEDGGESSYEQYF. CDR3 DNA sequence: TGCAGCGTTGAAGACGGCGGGGAGAGCTCCTACGAGCAGTACTTC.

The chain couples TRBV28 to TRBJ2-1; 7 bases agree with TRBD2. CDR1 and CDR2 (germline): MDHEN, SYDVKM. J gave up 5 bases and V 8 bases, and 6 bases lay outside the gene matches. The CDR3 runs 13 residues. CDR3: CASGEGRNNEQFF. Written as DNA, the CDR3 is TGTGCCAGCGGGGAGGGCCGGAACAATGAGCAGTTCTTC.

There are a few counts of this clonotype. CDR3 DNA sequence: TGTGCCAGCAGCCAATTAGCGGGAGGGAAATACGAGCAGTACTTC. This encodes CASSQLAGGKYEQYF. The V gene is TRBV7-2, the J gene TRBJ2-7; 11 bases fit TRBD2. The germline gives CDR1 SGHTA, CDR2 FQGNSA. Germline trimming cut 5 bases from V and 4 bases from J; bases unmatched to any gene: 7. The CDR3 extends over 15 amino acids.

This clonotype showed up many times. In nucleotides, the CDR3 is TGCAGTGCCCGTGGAGGGACTAGGAAGGATCTTAGGCTTCAGTACTTC. Protein: CSARGGTRKDLRLQYF. The rearrangement joins TRBV20-1 to TRBJ2-4; 8 nucleotides line up with TRBD2. V dropped 6 bases and J dropped 11; count of bases not matched to a gene: 21. This CDR3 contains 16 residues. Germline V lookup: CDR1 DFQATT, CDR2 SNEGSKA (reference sequence).

The chain combines TRBV7-2 with TRBJ2-5, with TRBD1 identical over 10 bases. CDR3 length equals 15 residues. The V segment lost 5 bases and the J segment 4 bases; nucleotides outside the gene matches: 7. Germline loops: CDR1 SGHTA, CDR2 FQGNSA. The CDR3 coding sequence is TGTGCCAGCAGCCCGACAGGGGGCTCCCGAGAGACCCAGTACTTC. Translated: CASSPTGGSRETQYF.

This clonotype was detected a few times. V is TRBV7-6 and J is TRBJ2-5; TRBD2 matches 13 bases. CDR1 SGHVS and CDR2 FNYEAQ come from the germline V gene. The CDR3 contains 18 residues. The V gene end was trimmed by 4 bases and the J gene end by 5 bases; junction bases not matched to a gene: 13. The CDR3 here is CASSSNRLAGGVGETQYF. The CDR3 coding sequence is TGTGCCAGCAGCTCAAACAGACTAGCGGGAGGAGTGGGGGAGACCCAGTACTTC.

This chain uses TRBV12-3 or TRBV12-4 with TRBJ1-1; D is uncertain. CDR3 size: 14 residues. V was trimmed by 3 bases and J by 6 bases, leaving 14 bases between them. CDR3 in DNA: TGTGCCAGCAGTTTCCGAGAGGGCGTCGCTGAAGCTTTCTTT. Translating gives CASSFREGVAEAFF.

CDR3 in amino acids: CASSYRWGLAGGETQYF. The CDR3 nucleotides read TGTGCCAGCAGCTACCGCTGGGGACTAGCGGGCGGGGAGACCCAGTACTTC. The gene calls are TRBV7-2 and TRBJ2-5; TRBD2 matches 12 bases. The J segment lost 5 bases and the V segment lost 4 bases, leaving 11 bases of the junction unmatched. The CDR3 has 17 amino acids. CDR1 and CDR2 (germline): SGHTA, FQGNSA. Using reference TRBV7-2 and TRBJ2-5 for the parts outside the CDR3, the full variable domain is GAGVSQSPSNKVTEKGKDVELRCDPISGHTALYWYRQSLGQGLEFLIYFQGNSAPDKSGLPSDRFSAERTGGSVSTLTIQRTQQEDSAVYLCASSYRWGLAGGETQYFGPGTRLLVL.

This clonotype has only a few counts. The chain links TRBV7-9 to TRBJ1-5; TRBD1 might be the D (5 bases). Per the germline V gene, CDR1 is SEHNR and CDR2 is FQNEAQ (reference sequence). This CDR3 region has 12 residues. V was shortened by 3 bases and J by 9 bases, with 9 bases between the two germline ends. The CDR3 DNA reads as TGTGCCAGCAGCTTGGGGGGACTGCCCCAGCATTTT. Translating it yields CASSLGGLPQHF.

At least ten counts were recorded for this clonotype. The V gene is TRBV20-1, the J gene TRBJ1-1; D call uncertain. V was clipped by 7 bases and J by 1 base, with 13 bases between them. The CDR3 extends over 13 amino acids. Looked up from germline, CDR1 is DFQATT and CDR2 is SNEGSKA (reference sequence). CDR3 DNA sequence: TGCAGTGGCGCGAGCAGATCGAACACTGAAGCTTTCTTT. It specifies CSGASRSNTEAFF.

On this clonotype itself: At one end the junction does not follow the germline gene, possibly because of a read error. The V gene is TRBV18, the J gene TRBJ1-5, with 9 nucleotides matching TRBD1. The length of the CDR3 is 15 residues. The germline V gene has CDR1 KGHSH and CDR2 LQKENI. The DNA of the CDR3 is TGTGCCAGCTCCATATCCACAGGGGGCAAGCAGCCCCAGCATTTT. Amino acids: CASSISTGGKQPQHF.

The CDR3 here is CASSLNQGSYYGYTF. Here the CDR3 DNA reads TGTGCCAGCAGCCTAAACCAGGGATCGTACTATGGCTACACCTTC. The V and J genes are TRBV27 and TRBJ1-2, with a weak D call TRBD1 (5 bases). V gave up 6 bases and J gave up 3 bases, with 17 bases separating them. Germline assignment: CDR1 MNHEY and CDR2 SMNVEV (reference sequence). The CDR3 totals 15 residues.

This clonotype was detected many times. V gene TRBV28 combines with J gene TRBJ2-7, with 7 positions matching TRBD1. This CDR3 comprises 15 residues. With V trimmed by 2 bases and J by 3 bases, 7 bases remained unmatched. Germline CDR1 reads MDHEN; CDR2 reads SYDVKM. DNA of the CDR3: TGTGCCAGCAGTTTAGGGACAGCTATGGGCTACGAGCAGTACTTC. Translating it yields CASSLGTAMGYEQYF.

The chain couples TRBV18 to TRBJ1-5; 10 bases align to TRBD1. The CDR3 has 16 amino acids. Germline V gives CDR1 KGHSH, CDR2 LQKENI. The junction had 5 bases not matched to a gene; V was cut back by 3 bases and J by 3 bases. The CDR3 sequence: CASSPPGQGFNQPQHF. In nucleotides, the CDR3 is TGTGCCAGCTCACCCCCGGGACAGGGGTTCAATCAGCCCCAGCATTTT.

This clonotype came up many times. The chain employs TRBV6-1 and TRBJ1-5; D gene unclear. Germline V lookup: CDR1 MNHNS, CDR2 SASEGT. CDR3 size: 13 residues. Trimming took off 5 bases at V and 4 bases at J, with 9 bases between the two ends. CDR3 nucleotide sequence: TGTGCCAGCAGTCCACAGCGGAATCAGCCCCAGCATTTT. It yields the protein CASSPQRNQPQHF.

This clonotype was counted ten times or more. The chain is built from TRBV11-2 and TRBJ2-4, with TRBD2 matching 8 bases. Germline loops: CDR1 SGHAT, CDR2 FQNNGV. The length of the CDR3 is 13 residues. Unmatched junction bases numbered 3, after V lost 3 bases and J lost 8 bases. The CDR3 loop reads CASSFGLADIQYF. CDR3 sequence (DNA): TGTGCCAGCAGCTTCGGACTAGCCGACATTCAGTACTTC.

This clonotype was seen a few times. The chain is built from TRBV12-3 or TRBV12-4 and TRBJ2-1; D might be TRBD2 (5 bases). The V end was cut by 3 bases, the J end by 0 bases, with 12 bases between. CDR3 size: 16 residues. CDR3 residues: CASSFGGLASYNEQFF. The CDR3 DNA is TGTGCCAGCAGTTTCGGTGGACTCGCCTCCTACAATGAGCAGTTCTTC.

This clonotype was counted many times. The chain recombines TRBV11-2 with TRBJ1-1; no firm D call. With 5 bases removed from V and 6 bases from J, the gap between germline ends came to 13 bases. This CDR3 spans 13 amino acids. Germline V CDR1 and CDR2: SGHAT, FQNNGV. CDR3 sequence reads: CASSPLRVAEAFF. As DNA, the CDR3 is TGTGCCAGCAGCCCCCTCCGGGTAGCTGAAGCTTTCTTT.

The genes are TRBV19 and TRBJ2-5; D is ambiguous. Between the trimmed V and J ends, which lost 5 bases and 2 bases, there was a span of 15 bases. The germline CDR1 and CDR2 sequences are LNHDA and SQIVND (reference sequence). CDR3 size: 15 residues. The CDR3 reads CASSRASSMQETQYF. The CDR3 DNA follows: TGTGCCAGTAGTCGGGCCTCCTCAATGCAAGAGACCCAGTACTTC.

This clonotype was seen at least ten times. This chain links TRBV12-3 or TRBV12-4 with TRBJ1-5; the D is unclear. The ends were cut back, 3 bases at V and 5 bases at J, with 14 bases in the middle. CDR3 length: 15 residues. CDR3 protein: CASSLRRGADQPQHF. The DNA of the CDR3 is TGTGCCAGCAGTTTGAGACGGGGAGCGGATCAGCCCCAGCATTTT.

At least ten counts were recorded for this clonotype. The rearrangement links TRBV20-1 to TRBJ2-2; the D call may be TRBD1 or TRBD2 (5 bases each). V gave up 0 bases and J gave up 0 bases, with 8 bases separating them. This CDR3 has 15 amino acids. Germline V lookup: CDR1 DFQATT, CDR2 SNEGSKA (reference sequence). CDR3 nucleotides: TGCAGTGCTAGAGAGGGACCTTCGAACACCGGGGAGCTGTTTTTT. Its protein is CSAREGPSNTGELFF.

The chain couples TRBV12-3 or TRBV12-4 to TRBJ2-1; no definite D call. There are 18 residues in the CDR3. Between the trimmed V and J ends, which lost 2 bases and 5 bases, there was a span of 22 bases. CDR3 residues: CASSLLARDSLTHNEQFF. The CDR3 bases are TGTGCCAGCAGTTTACTGGCTCGAGACTCCCTAACTCACAATGAGCAGTTCTTC.

With regard to this clonotype: Since a much larger clone is just one base distant, this may be a read error. The V gene is TRBV7-9, the J gene TRBJ2-5, with unresolved D. The CDR3 loop spans 14 amino acids. The germline V gene has CDR1 SEHNR and CDR2 FQNEAQ (reference sequence). DNA of the CDR3: TGTGCCGGCAGAGACGGTAGATTCCAAGAGACCCAGTACTTC. Translated: CAGRDGRFQETQYF.

This clonotype was counted many times. This chain uses TRBV20-1 with TRBJ2-7, with TRBD2 matching 7 bases. Trimming at V came to 0 bases and at J to 4 bases, leaving 9 bases not matched to a gene. The CDR3 length is 15 residues. Germline CDR1 reads DFQATT; CDR2 reads SNEGSKA (reference sequence). The CDR3 DNA follows: TGCAGTGCTAGAGATCTGGGAGGGCCATTATACGAGCAGTACTTC. Translated: CSARDLGGPLYEQYF.